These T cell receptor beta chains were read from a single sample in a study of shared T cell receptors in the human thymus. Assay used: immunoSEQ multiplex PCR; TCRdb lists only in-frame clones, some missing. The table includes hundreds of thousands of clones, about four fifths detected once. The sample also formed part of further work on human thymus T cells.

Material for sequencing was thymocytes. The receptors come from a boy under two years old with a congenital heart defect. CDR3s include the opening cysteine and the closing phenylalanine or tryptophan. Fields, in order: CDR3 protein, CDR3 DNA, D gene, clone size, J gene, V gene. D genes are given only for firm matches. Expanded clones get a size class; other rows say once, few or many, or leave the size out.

CDR3aa: CASSLTPGANYGYTF; CDR3nt: TGTGCCAGCAGCCTCACGCCTGGGGCGAACTATGGCTACACCTTC; d_gene: .; abundance: .; j_gene: TRBJ1-2; v_gene: TRBV5-5
CDR3aa: CASSLGPAGGPNNEQFF; CDR3nt: TGTGCCAGCAGCTTAGGACCGGCGGGAGGGCCCAACAATGAGCAGTTCTTC; d_gene: TRBD2; abundance: .; j_gene: TRBJ2-1; v_gene: TRBV7-2
CDR3aa: CASSLGGAGSTDTQYF; CDR3nt: TGCGCCAGCAGCTTGGGAGGGGCGGGAAGCACAGATACGCAGTATTTT; d_gene: .; abundance: few; j_gene: TRBJ2-3; v_gene: TRBV5-1
CDR3aa: CASSSGRGAHEQYF; CDR3nt: TGTGCCAGCAGCTCTGGGCGGGGGGCCCATGAGCAGTATTTT; d_gene: TRBD2; abundance: .; j_gene: TRBJ2-3; v_gene: TRBV7-2
CDR3aa: CAWSVKEAGGDYEQYF; CDR3nt: TGTGCCTGGAGTGTAAAGGAGGCTGGAGGGGACTACGAGCAGTACTTC; d_gene: .; abundance: once; j_gene: TRBJ2-7; v_gene: TRBV30
CDR3aa: CASSLKPGAQPQHF; CDR3nt: TGTGCCAGCAGCTTGAAACCAGGGGCCCAGCCCCAGCATTTT; d_gene: .; abundance: .; j_gene: TRBJ1-5; v_gene: TRBV5-4
CDR3aa: CASRLVWGGPRGTEAFF; CDR3nt: TGTGCAAGTCGCTTAGTGTGGGGGGGTCCTCGAGGCACTGAAGCTTTCTTT; d_gene: .; abundance: few; j_gene: TRBJ1-1; v_gene: TRBV12-2
CDR3aa: CASSQGVATRVYEQYF; CDR3nt: TGCGCCAGCAGCCAAGGGGTAGCGACTAGGGTTTACGAGCAGTACTTC; d_gene: .; abundance: .; j_gene: TRBJ2-7; v_gene: TRBV4-3
CDR3aa: CASRETGTSEYNEQFF; CDR3nt: TGTGCCAGCAGGGAGACCGGGACTAGCGAGTACAATGAGCAGTTCTTC; d_gene: TRBD2; abundance: .; j_gene: TRBJ2-1; v_gene: TRBV27
CDR3aa: CASSEGDEPRTYGYTF; CDR3nt: TGTGCCAGCAGTGAGGGTGACGAGCCTCGGACTTATGGCTACACCTTC; d_gene: .; abundance: .; j_gene: TRBJ1-2; v_gene: TRBV2
CDR3aa: CASSFTRQQGGNEKLFF; CDR3nt: TGTGCCAGCAGCTTTACCCGTCAACAGGGGGGTAATGAAAAACTGTTTTTT; d_gene: TRBD1; abundance: .; j_gene: TRBJ1-4; v_gene: TRBV27
CDR3aa: CASSQDRETGELFF; CDR3nt: TGTGCCAGCAGCCAAGACAGGGAAACCGGGGAGCTGTTTTTT; d_gene: TRBD1; abundance: .; j_gene: TRBJ2-2; v_gene: TRBV11-1
CDR3aa: CASSPPTGNVTQYF; CDR3nt: TGTGCCAGCAGCCCTCCCACTGGTAATGTAACGCAGTATTTT; d_gene: .; abundance: .; j_gene: TRBJ2-3; v_gene: TRBV7-8
CDR3aa: CASSGTSGSGEQYF; CDR3nt: TGCGCCAGCAGTGGGACTAGCGGGAGTGGGGAGCAGTACTTC; d_gene: TRBD2; abundance: .; j_gene: TRBJ2-7; v_gene: TRBV10-2
CDR3aa: CASSGAGSEAFF; CDR3nt: TGTGCCAGCAGTGGGGCCGGCTCCGAAGCTTTCTTT; d_gene: .; abundance: .; j_gene: TRBJ1-1; v_gene: TRBV19
CDR3aa: CATSRVPLGLQYF; CDR3nt: TGTGCCACCAGCAGAGTCCCACTAGGGCTTCAGTACTTC; d_gene: .; abundance: .; j_gene: TRBJ2-4; v_gene: TRBV15
CDR3aa: CASSVEGGDGTGELFF; CDR3nt: TGTGCCAGCAGCGTAGAAGGGGGCGATGGCACCGGGGAGCTGTTTTTT; d_gene: TRBD1; abundance: .; j_gene: TRBJ2-2; v_gene: TRBV9
CDR3aa: CASRGRKGVSMNTEAFF; CDR3nt: TGTGCCAGCAGGGGGAGAAAGGGGGTTTCCATGAACACTGAAGCTTTCTTT; d_gene: .; abundance: .; j_gene: TRBJ1-1; v_gene: TRBV6-4
CDR3aa: CASSSPDLTLRGRSNEQFF; CDR3nt: TGTGCCAGCAGCTCACCAGACCTGACACTCAGGGGGCGGTCGAATGAGCAGTTCTTC; d_gene: TRBD1; abundance: .; j_gene: TRBJ2-1; v_gene: TRBV7-8
CDR3aa: CASSYNGNRYEQYF; CDR3nt: TGTGCCAGCAGTTACAATGGCAATCGCTACGAGCAGTACTTC; d_gene: .; abundance: once; j_gene: TRBJ2-7; v_gene: TRBV6-5
CDR3aa: CASSARGSLNTEAFF; CDR3nt: TGTGCCAGCAGTGCGCGGGGCAGCCTGAACACTGAAGCTTTCTTT; d_gene: .; abundance: .; j_gene: TRBJ1-1; v_gene: TRBV6-1
CDR3aa: CASSQDRGTDSYEQYF; CDR3nt: TGCGCCAGCAGCCAAGACCGCGGGACAGATTCCTACGAGCAGTACTTC; d_gene: .; abundance: .; j_gene: TRBJ2-7; v_gene: TRBV4-1
CDR3aa: CASSLFLGTANTGELFF; CDR3nt: TGTGCCAGCAGTTTATTCCTCGGGACAGCGAACACCGGGGAGCTGTTTTTT; d_gene: TRBD1; abundance: .; j_gene: TRBJ2-2; v_gene: TRBV27
CDR3aa: CACRDPGLQETQYF; CDR3nt: TGTGCCTGTCGCGACCCAGGGCTCCAAGAGACCCAGTACTTC; d_gene: .; abundance: .; j_gene: TRBJ2-5; v_gene: TRBV30
CDR3aa: CASSYTGTSGKYEQYF; CDR3nt: TGTGCCAGCAGTTACACAGGGACTAGCGGGAAGTACGAGCAGTACTTC; d_gene: TRBD2; abundance: .; j_gene: TRBJ2-7; v_gene: TRBV6-5
CDR3aa: CAWSFPGLHPYEQYF; CDR3nt: TGTGCCTGGTCCTTTCCGGGACTCCATCCTTACGAGCAGTACTTC; d_gene: .; abundance: .; j_gene: TRBJ2-7; v_gene: TRBV30
CDR3aa: CATSRAGCSGYTF; CDR3nt: TGTGCCACCAGCAGAGCGGGGTGCTCAGGCTACACCTTC; d_gene: .; abundance: .; j_gene: TRBJ1-2; v_gene: TRBV15
CDR3aa: CASSHETSGDKETQYF; CDR3nt: TGCGCCAGCAGCCATGAGACTAGCGGGGATAAAGAGACCCAGTACTTC; d_gene: TRBD2; abundance: .; j_gene: TRBJ2-5; v_gene: TRBV4-3
CDR3aa: CASSPDNYNEQFF; CDR3nt: TGTGCCAGCAGCCCGGACAACTACAATGAGCAGTTCTTC; d_gene: .; abundance: .; j_gene: TRBJ2-1; v_gene: TRBV5-4
CDR3aa: CASSPTARTGGDGYTF; CDR3nt: TGTGCCAGCAGCCCCACCGCTCGGACAGGGGGAGATGGCTACACCTTC; d_gene: TRBD1; abundance: .; j_gene: TRBJ1-2; v_gene: TRBV2
CDR3aa: CASSPFPWGLGRNEQYF; CDR3nt: TGTGCCAGCAGCCCCTTCCCGTGGGGACTAGGAAGGAACGAGCAGTACTTC; d_gene: TRBD2; abundance: few; j_gene: TRBJ2-7; v_gene: TRBV14
CDR3aa: CASSFAWAPSEQYF; CDR3nt: TGCGCCAGCAGCTTCGCTTGGGCGCCCTCCGAGCAGTACTTC; d_gene: .; abundance: .; j_gene: TRBJ2-7; v_gene: TRBV4-3
CDR3aa: CASSPHALRGQETQYF; CDR3nt: TGTGCCAGCAGCCCGCATGCCCTCAGGGGTCAAGAGACCCAGTACTTC; d_gene: .; abundance: .; j_gene: TRBJ2-5; v_gene: TRBV4-2
CDR3aa: CASSESSRGSQPQHF; CDR3nt: TGCGCCAGCAGTGAGTCGTCGCGGGGGAGTCAGCCCCAGCATTTT; d_gene: .; abundance: .; j_gene: TRBJ1-5; v_gene: TRBV10-2
CDR3aa: CASSLDLREGVQETQYF; CDR3nt: TGTGCCAGCAGCTTAGACCTCCGGGAGGGGGTCCAAGAGACCCAGTACTTC; d_gene: TRBD2; abundance: .; j_gene: TRBJ2-5; v_gene: TRBV11-3
CDR3aa: CATSRGVVRLAGTYEQYF; CDR3nt: TGTGCCACCAGCAGAGGAGTAGTTCGGCTAGCGGGGACCTACGAGCAGTACTTC; d_gene: TRBD2; abundance: once; j_gene: TRBJ2-7; v_gene: TRBV15
CDR3aa: CAINPTGPHQPQHF; CDR3nt: TGTGCCATCAACCCGACAGGGCCACATCAGCCCCAGCATTTT; d_gene: TRBD1; abundance: once; j_gene: TRBJ1-5; v_gene: TRBV10-3
CDR3aa: CASSSESTSGVTYEQYF; CDR3nt: TGTGCCAGTAGTTCAGAGTCGACTAGCGGGGTAACCTACGAGCAGTACTTC; d_gene: TRBD2; abundance: .; j_gene: TRBJ2-7; v_gene: TRBV19
CDR3aa: CASSVARTSGNNEQFF; CDR3nt: TGTGCCAGCAGCGTAGCTCGGACTAGCGGGAACAATGAGCAGTTCTTC; d_gene: TRBD2; abundance: .; j_gene: TRBJ2-1; v_gene: TRBV9
CDR3aa: CASSEDSQETQYF; CDR3nt: TGTGCCAGCAGCGAGGACAGCCAAGAGACCCAGTACTTC; d_gene: .; abundance: .; j_gene: TRBJ2-5; v_gene: TRBV9
CDR3aa: CASTNRLAGNSYEQYF; CDR3nt: TGCGCCAGCACCAACCGACTAGCGGGTAACTCCTACGAGCAGTACTTC; d_gene: TRBD2; abundance: .; j_gene: TRBJ2-7; v_gene: TRBV5-1
CDR3aa: CASSTDRDRSPYEQYF; CDR3nt: TGTGCCAGCAGCACCGACCGGGACAGATCTCCCTACGAGCAGTACTTC; d_gene: TRBD1; abundance: .; j_gene: TRBJ2-7; v_gene: TRBV14
CDR3aa: CASSFEEGASPDEQYF; CDR3nt: TGCGCCAGCAGCTTTGAGGAGGGCGCGTCCCCGGACGAGCAGTACTTC; d_gene: .; abundance: .; j_gene: TRBJ2-7; v_gene: TRBV5-1
CDR3aa: CVGNRWDTQYF; CDR3nt: TGTGTCGGGAATCGGTGGGATACGCAGTATTTT; d_gene: .; abundance: .; j_gene: TRBJ2-3; v_gene: TRBV19
CDR3aa: CASSSDRVNTEAFF; CDR3nt: TGTGCCAGCAGCTCCGACAGGGTAAACACTGAAGCTTTCTTT; d_gene: TRBD1; abundance: .; j_gene: TRBJ1-1; v_gene: TRBV5-6
CDR3aa: CASSGTSGSTDTQYF; CDR3nt: TGTGCCAGCAGTGGGACTAGCGGGAGCACAGATACGCAGTATTTT; d_gene: TRBD2; abundance: .; j_gene: TRBJ2-3; v_gene: TRBV2
CDR3aa: CASSAGGTEAFF; CDR3nt: TGTGCCAGCAGTGCGGGGGGCACTGAAGCTTTCTTT; d_gene: .; abundance: .; j_gene: TRBJ1-1; v_gene: TRBV27